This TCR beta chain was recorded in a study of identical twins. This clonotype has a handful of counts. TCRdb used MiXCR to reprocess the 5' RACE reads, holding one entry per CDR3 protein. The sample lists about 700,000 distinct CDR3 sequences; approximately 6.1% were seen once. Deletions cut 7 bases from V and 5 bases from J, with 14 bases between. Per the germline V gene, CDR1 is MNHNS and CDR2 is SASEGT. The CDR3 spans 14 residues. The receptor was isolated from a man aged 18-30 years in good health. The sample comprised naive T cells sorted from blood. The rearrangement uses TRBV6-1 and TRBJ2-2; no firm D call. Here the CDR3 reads CASTLGVATGELFF. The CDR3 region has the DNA TGTGCCAGCACCCTTGGCGTCGCGACCGGGGAGCTGTTTTTT.